The text below deals with one TCR beta chain. The data originate from a study of blood T cell repertoires in COVID-19. Study summary: From T cells, B-cell-depleted T cells, or PBMCs came the material, which was cDNA or gDNA.

The V end was cut by 7 bases, the J end by 3 bases, with 13 bases between. From germline, CDR1 is MDHEN and CDR2 SYDVKM. This CDR3 has 13 residues. Participant-reported clinical history was the basis for cohort assignment. Sequenced by immunoSEQ multiplex PCR; TCRdb stores in-frame clones only, minus some. The data show 200,000 to 250,000 clones, with 80% to 90% seen just once and about 9.3% held by the top ten. This chain links TRBV28 with TRBJ2-7; D gene unclear. The receptor's source is a man aged 18 to 30 with acute COVID-19. The material sequenced was PBMCs or T cells enriched from blood (not recorded which). The CDR3 bases are TGTGCCAGCACCTCAGGTCCCATCTACGAGCAGTACTTC. Translation gives CASTSGPIYEQYF.